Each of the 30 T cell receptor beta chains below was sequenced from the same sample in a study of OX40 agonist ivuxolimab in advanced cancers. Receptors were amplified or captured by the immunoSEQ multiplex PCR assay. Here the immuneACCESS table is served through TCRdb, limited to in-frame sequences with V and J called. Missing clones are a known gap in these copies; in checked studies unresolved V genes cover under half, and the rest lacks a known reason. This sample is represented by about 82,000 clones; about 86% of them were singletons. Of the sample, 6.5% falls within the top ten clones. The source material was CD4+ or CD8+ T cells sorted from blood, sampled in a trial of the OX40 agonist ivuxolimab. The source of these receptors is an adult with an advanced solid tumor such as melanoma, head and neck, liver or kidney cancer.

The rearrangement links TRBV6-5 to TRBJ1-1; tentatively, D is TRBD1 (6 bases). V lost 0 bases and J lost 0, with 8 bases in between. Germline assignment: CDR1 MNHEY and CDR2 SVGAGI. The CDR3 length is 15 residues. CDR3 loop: CASSYSGTMNTEAFF. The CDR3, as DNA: TGTGCCAGCAGTTACTCCGGGACAATGAACACTGAAGCTTTCTTT.

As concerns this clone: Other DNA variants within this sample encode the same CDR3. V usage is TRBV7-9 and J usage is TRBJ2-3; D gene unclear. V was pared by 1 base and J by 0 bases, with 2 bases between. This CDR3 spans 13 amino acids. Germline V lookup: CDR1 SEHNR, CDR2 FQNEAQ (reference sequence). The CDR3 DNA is TGTGCCAGCAGCTTAGGGAGCACAGATACGCAGTATTTT. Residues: CASSLGSTDTQYF.

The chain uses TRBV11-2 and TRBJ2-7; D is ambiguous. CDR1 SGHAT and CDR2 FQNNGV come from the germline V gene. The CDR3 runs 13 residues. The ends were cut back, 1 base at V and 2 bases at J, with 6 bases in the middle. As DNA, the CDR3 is TGTGCCAGCAGCTTAGGCCAGACCTACGAGCAGTACTTC. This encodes CASSLGQTYEQYF.

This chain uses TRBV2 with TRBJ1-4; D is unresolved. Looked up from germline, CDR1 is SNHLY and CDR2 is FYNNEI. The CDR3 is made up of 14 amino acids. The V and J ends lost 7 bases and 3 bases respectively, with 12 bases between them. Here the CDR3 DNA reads TGTGCCAGCACCTTGTCCGGGGCTAATGAAAAACTGTTTTTT. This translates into CASTLSGANEKLFF. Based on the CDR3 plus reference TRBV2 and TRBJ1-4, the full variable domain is EPEVTQTPSHQVTQMGQEVILRCVPISNHLYFYWYRQILGQKVEFLVSFYNNEISEKSEIFDDQFSVERPDGSNFTLKIRSTKLEDSAMYFCASTLSGANEKLFFGSGTQLSVL.

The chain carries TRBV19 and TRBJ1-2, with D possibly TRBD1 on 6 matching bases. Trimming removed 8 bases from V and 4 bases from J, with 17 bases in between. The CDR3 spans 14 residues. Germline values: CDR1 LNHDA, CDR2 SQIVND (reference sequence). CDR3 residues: CASFARGYFYGYTF. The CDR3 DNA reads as TGTGCCAGTTTCGCCAGGGGCTACTTCTATGGCTACACCTTC.

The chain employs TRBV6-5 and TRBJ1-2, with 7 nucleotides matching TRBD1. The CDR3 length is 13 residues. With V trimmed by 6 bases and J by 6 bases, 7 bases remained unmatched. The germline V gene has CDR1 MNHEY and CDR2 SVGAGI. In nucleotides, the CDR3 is TGTGCCAGCAGGCGACAGGGACAAGATGGCTACACCTTC. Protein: CASRRQGQDGYTF.

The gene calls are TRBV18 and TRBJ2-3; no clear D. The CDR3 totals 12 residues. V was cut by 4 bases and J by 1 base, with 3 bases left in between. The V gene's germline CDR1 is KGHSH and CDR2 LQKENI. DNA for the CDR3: TGTGCCAGCTCACAGGGCACAGATACGCAGTATTTT. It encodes CASSQGTDTQYF. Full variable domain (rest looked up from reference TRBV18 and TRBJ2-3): NAGVMQNPRHLVRRRGQEARLRCSPMKGHSHVYWYRQLPEEGLKFMVYLQKENIIDESGMPKERFSAEFPKEGPSILRIQQVVRGDSAAYFCASSQGTDTQYFGPGTRLTVL.

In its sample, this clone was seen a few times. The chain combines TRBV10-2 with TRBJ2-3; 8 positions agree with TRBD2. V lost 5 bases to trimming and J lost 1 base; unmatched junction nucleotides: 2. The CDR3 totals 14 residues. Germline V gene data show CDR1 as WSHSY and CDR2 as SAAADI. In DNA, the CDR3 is TGCGCCAGCAGTAGGCGGGGGGGCACAGATACGCAGTATTTT. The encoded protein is CASSRRGGTDTQYF.

CDR3 loop: CASSLNGGAGTDTQYF. In DNA, the CDR3 is TGTGCCAGCTCACTTAACGGGGGGGCCGGCACAGATACGCAGTATTTT. This chain links TRBV18 with TRBJ2-3, with TRBD2 matching 8 bases. Trimming removed 4 bases from V and 1 base from J; junction bases left unmatched: 7. Germline V gene sequence: CDR1 KGHSH, CDR2 LQKENI. CDR3 length equals 16 residues.

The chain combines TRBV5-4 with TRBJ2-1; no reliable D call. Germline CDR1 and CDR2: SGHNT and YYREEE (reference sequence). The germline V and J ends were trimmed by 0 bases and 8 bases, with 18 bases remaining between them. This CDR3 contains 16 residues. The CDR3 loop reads CASSLETPNPTHEQFF. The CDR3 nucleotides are TGTGCCAGCAGCTTGGAGACTCCTAATCCGACCCATGAGCAGTTCTTC. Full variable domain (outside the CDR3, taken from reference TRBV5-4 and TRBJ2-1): ETGVTQSPTHLIKTRGQQVTLRCSSQSGHNTVSWYQQALGQGPQFIFQYYREEENGRGNFPPRFSGLQFPNYSSELNVNALELDDSALYLCASSLETPNPTHEQFFGPGTRLTVL.

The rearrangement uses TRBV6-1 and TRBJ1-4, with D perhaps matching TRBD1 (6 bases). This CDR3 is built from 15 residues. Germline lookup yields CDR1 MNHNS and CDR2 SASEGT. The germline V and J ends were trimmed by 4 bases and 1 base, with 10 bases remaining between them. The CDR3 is CASSALGGTNEKLFF. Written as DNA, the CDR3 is TGTGCCAGCAGTGCCTTAGGGGGAACTAATGAAAAACTGTTTTTT.

The CDR3 DNA is TGCAGTGCTGGGGGGCAAGAGACCCAGTACTTC. Protein product: CSAGGQETQYF. V is TRBV20-1 and J is TRBJ2-5; perhaps TRBD2 as D (6 bases). CDR3 length equals 11 residues. Trimming took off 5 bases at V and 2 bases at J, with 6 bases between the two ends. CDR1 is DFQATT, CDR2 SNEGSKA, per germline (reference sequence).

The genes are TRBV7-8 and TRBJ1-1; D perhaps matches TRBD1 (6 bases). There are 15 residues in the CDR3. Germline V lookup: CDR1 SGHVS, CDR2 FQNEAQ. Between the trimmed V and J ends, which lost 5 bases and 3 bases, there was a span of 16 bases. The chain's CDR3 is CASSPDRTGDTEAFF. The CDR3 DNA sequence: TGTGCCAGCAGCCCCGACAGGACCGGGGACACTGAAGCTTTCTTT. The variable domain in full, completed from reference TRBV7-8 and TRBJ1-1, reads GAGVSQSPRYKVAKRGQDVALRCDPISGHVSLFWYQQALGQGPEFLTYFQNEAQLDKSGLPSDRFFAERPEGSVSTLKIQRTQQEDSAVYLCASSPDRTGDTEAFFGQGTRLTVV.

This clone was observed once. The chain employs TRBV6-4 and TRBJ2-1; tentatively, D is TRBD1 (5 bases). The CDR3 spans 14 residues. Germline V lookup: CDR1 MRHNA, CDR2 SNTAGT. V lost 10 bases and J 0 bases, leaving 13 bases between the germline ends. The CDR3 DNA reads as TGTGCCACCAAGCCCGACAGCTCCTACAATGAGCAGTTCTTC. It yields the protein CATKPDSSYNEQFF.

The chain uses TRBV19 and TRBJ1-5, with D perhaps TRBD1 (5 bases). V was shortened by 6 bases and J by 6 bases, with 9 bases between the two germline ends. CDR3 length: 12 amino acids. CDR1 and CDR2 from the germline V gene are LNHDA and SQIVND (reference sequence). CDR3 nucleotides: TGTGCCAGTAGAAGGGGTTTTCAGCCCCAGCATTTT. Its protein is CASRRGFQPQHF.

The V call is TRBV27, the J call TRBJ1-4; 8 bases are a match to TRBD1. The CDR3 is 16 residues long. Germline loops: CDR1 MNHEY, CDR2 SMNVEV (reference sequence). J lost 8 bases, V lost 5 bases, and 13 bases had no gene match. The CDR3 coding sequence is TGTGCCAGCAGTCCACGACAGGGGCCTTCTAGGGAAAAACTGTTTTTT. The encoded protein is CASSPRQGPSREKLFF.

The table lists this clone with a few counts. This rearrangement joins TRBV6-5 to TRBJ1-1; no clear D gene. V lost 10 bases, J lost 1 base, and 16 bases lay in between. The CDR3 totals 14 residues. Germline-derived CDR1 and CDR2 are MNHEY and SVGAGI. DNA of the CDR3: TGTGCCACCTATCCGGTGGGGAGGAACACTGAAGCTTTCTTT. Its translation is CATYPVGRNTEAFF.

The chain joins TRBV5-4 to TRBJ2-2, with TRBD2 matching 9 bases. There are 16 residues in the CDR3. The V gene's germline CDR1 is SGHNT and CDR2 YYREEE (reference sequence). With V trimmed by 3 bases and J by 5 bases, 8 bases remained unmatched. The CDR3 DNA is TGTGCCAGCAGCTCGGACGGCGGGGGGGTGACCGGGGAGCTGTTTTTT. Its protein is CASSSDGGGVTGELFF.

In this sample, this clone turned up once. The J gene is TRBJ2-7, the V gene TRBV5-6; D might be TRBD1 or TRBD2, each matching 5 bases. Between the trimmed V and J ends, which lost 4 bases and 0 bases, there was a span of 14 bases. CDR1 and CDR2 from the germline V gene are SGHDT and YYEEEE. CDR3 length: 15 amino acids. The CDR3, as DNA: TGTGCCAGCAGCCGTTATATGGGGGTCTCCTACGAGCAGTACTTC. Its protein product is CASSRYMGVSYEQYF.

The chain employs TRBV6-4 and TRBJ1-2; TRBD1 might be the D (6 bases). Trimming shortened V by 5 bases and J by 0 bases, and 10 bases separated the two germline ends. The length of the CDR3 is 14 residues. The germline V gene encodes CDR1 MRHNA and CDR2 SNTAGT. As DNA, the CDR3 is TGTGCCAGCAGTCCCGAGGGGGCTAACTATGGCTACACCTTC. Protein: CASSPEGANYGYTF.

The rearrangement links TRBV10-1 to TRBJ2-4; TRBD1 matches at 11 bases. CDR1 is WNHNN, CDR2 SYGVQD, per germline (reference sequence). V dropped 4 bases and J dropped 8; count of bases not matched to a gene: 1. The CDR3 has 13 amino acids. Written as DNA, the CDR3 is TGCGCCAGCAGTGTGGGACAGGGGGACATTCAGTACTTC. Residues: CASSVGQGDIQYF.

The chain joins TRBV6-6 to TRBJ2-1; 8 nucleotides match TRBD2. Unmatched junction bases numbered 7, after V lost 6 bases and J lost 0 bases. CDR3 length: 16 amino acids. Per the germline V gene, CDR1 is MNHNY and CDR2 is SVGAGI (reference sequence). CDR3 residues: CASRKIAGSSYNEQFF. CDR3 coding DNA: TGTGCCAGCAGAAAGATAGCGGGGAGCTCCTACAATGAGCAGTTCTTC.

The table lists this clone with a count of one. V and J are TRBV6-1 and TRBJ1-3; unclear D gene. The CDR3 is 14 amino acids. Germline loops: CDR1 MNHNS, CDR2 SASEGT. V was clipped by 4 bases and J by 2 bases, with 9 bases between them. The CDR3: CASSVGGAGNTIYF. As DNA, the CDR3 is TGTGCCAGCAGTGTGGGCGGCGCTGGAAACACCATATATTTT.

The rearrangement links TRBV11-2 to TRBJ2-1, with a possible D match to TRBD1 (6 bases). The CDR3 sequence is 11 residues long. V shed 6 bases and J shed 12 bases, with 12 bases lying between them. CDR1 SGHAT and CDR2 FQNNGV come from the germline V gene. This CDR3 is CASRTGWAQFF. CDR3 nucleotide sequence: TGTGCCAGCAGAACAGGGTGGGCGCAGTTCTTC.

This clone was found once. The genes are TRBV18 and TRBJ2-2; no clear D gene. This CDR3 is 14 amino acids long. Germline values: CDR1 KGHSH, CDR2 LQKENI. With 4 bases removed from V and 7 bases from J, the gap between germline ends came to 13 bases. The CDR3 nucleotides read TGTGCCAGCTCACTTGGTGCTCCGGTCGGGGAGCTGTTTTTT. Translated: CASSLGAPVGELFF. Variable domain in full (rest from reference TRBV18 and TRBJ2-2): NAGVMQNPRHLVRRRGQEARLRCSPMKGHSHVYWYRQLPEEGLKFMVYLQKENIIDESGMPKERFSAEFPKEGPSILRIQQVVRGDSAAYFCASSLGAPVGELFFGEGSRLTVL.

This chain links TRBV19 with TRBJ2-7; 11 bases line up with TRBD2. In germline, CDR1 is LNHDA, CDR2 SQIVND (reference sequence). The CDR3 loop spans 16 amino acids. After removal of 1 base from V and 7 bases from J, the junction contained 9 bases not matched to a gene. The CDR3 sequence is CASSIVIAGGSGEQYF. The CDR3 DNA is TGTGCCAGTAGTATAGTGATAGCGGGAGGGTCCGGAGAGCAGTACTTC.

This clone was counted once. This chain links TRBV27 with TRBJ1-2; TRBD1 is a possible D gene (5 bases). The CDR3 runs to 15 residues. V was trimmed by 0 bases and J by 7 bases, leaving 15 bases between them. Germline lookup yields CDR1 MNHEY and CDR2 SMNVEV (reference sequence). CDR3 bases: TGTGCCAGCAGTTTATCAGGGGTTCAGGGAATTGGCTACACCTTC. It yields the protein CASSLSGVQGIGYTF.

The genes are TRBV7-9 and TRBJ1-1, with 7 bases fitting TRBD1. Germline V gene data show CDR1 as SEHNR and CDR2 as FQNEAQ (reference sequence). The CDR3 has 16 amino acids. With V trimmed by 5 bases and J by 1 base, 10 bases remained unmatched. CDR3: CASSPTPRGANTEAFF. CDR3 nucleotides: TGTGCCAGCAGCCCAACCCCCAGGGGGGCGAACACTGAAGCTTTCTTT.

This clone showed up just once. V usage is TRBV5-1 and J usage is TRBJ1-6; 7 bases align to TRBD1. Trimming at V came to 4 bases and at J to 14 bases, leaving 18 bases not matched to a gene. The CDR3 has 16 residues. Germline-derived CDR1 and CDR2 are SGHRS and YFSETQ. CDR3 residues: CASSANWGQTIHTLHF. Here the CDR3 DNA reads TGCGCCAGCAGCGCGAACTGGGGACAGACAATTCATACCCTCCACTTT.

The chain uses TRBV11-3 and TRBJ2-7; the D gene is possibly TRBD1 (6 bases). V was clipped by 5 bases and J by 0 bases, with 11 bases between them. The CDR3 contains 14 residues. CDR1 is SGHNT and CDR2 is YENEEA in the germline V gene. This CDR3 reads CASSLRQDSYEQYF. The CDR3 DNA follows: TGTGCCAGCAGCCTTAGACAGGACTCCTACGAGCAGTACTTC.